This passage covers 26 T cell receptor beta chains from one sample sequenced in a study of response to subunit inactivated influenza vaccine. TCRdb re-derived calls from the RT-PCR reads in MiXCR, one entry per CDR3 protein. The table shows approximately 500,000 distinct CDR3 sequences, with 10% to 15% occurring only once. Source: PBMCs from blood, taken roughly 6 weeks after vaccination. These receptors originate from a man in his fifties or sixties who received an inactivated influenza vaccine.

In this sample, this clonotype turned up a few times. This CDR3 reads CSASPGPDTQYF. DNA for the CDR3: TGCAGTGCTAGCCCGGGGCCAGATACGCAGTATTTT. The chain carries TRBV20-1 and TRBJ2-3, with D tentatively TRBD1 or TRBD2 (5 bases each). CDR3 length: 12 amino acids. Germline values: CDR1 DFQATT, CDR2 SNEGSKA (reference sequence). Trimming took off 3 bases at V and 4 bases at J, with 8 bases between the two ends.

This rearrangement joins TRBV14 to TRBJ2-5; no clear D. The CDR3 contains 16 residues. Germline CDR1 SGHDN, CDR2 FVKESK. V was clipped by 1 base and J by 2 bases, with 14 bases between them. DNA for the CDR3: TGTGCCAGCAGCCAAGGAGCCTGTACCGAACAAGAGACCCAGTACTTC. It specifies CASSQGACTEQETQYF.

This clonotype was seen at least ten times. This chain uses TRBV20-1 with TRBJ1-1; D is perhaps TRBD1 (5 bases). Germline V gene data show CDR1 as DFQATT and CDR2 as SNEGSKA (reference sequence). V lost 0 bases, J lost 7 bases, and 12 bases lay in between. The CDR3 loop spans 13 amino acids. The CDR3 protein is CSARDRGTVEAFF. The DNA of the CDR3 is TGCAGTGCTAGAGATCGCGGGACGGTTGAAGCTTTCTTT.

This clonotype was seen more than once but under ten times. The chain combines TRBV6-2 or TRBV6-3 with TRBJ2-7; D gene ambiguous. Between the trimmed V and J ends, which lost 7 bases and 5 bases, there was a span of 18 bases. Germline CDR1 is MNHEY and CDR2 is SVGEGT. The CDR3 spans 14 residues. The CDR3 DNA follows: TGTGCCAGCACCAGAGGTGGGTGGCGAGACGAGCAGTACTTC. Protein sequence: CASTRGGWRDEQYF.

The table lists this clonotype with a few counts. V and J are TRBV20-1 and TRBJ2-7; maybe TRBD2 (7 bases). From germline, CDR1 is DFQATT and CDR2 SNEGSKA (reference sequence). This CDR3 contains 13 residues. Trimming removed 6 bases at V and 3 bases at J, with 15 bases between. CDR3 DNA: TGCAGTGCGGCCTTGGGGGGGCTCTACGAGCAGTACTTC. Translating gives CSAALGGLYEQYF.

This rearrangement joins TRBV6-2 or TRBV6-3 to TRBJ2-7; no firm D call. Germline assignment: CDR1 MNHEY and CDR2 SVGEGT. The CDR3 totals 15 residues. Trimming cost V 0 bases and J 2 bases, with 11 bases left between them. The CDR3 is CASSYSWGFAYEQYF. DNA for the CDR3: TGTGCCAGCAGTTACTCGTGGGGATTTGCCTACGAGCAGTACTTC.

The table lists this clonotype with many counts. V is TRBV5-1 and J is TRBJ2-7; 7 bases map to TRBD2. Trimming at V came to 0 bases and at J to 3 bases, leaving 6 bases not matched to a gene. The CDR3 extends over 15 amino acids. Germline V CDR1 and CDR2: SGHRS, YFSETQ. The CDR3 DNA follows: TGCGCCAGCAGCTTGGGCGGTTCGGGGGGCTACGAGCAGTACTTC. It translates to CASSLGGSGGYEQYF.

The chain carries TRBV12-3 or TRBV12-4 and TRBJ1-1; no clear D gene. The germline V and J ends were trimmed by 6 bases and 1 base, with 12 bases remaining between them. The CDR3 covers 14 residues. The CDR3: CASSLHGTNTEAFF. The CDR3 bases are TGTGCCAGCAGCCTACATGGCACGAACACTGAAGCTTTCTTT.

J is TRBJ2-3 and V is TRBV20-1, with TRBD2 matching 7 bases. Germline trimming cut 0 bases from V and 5 bases from J; bases unmatched to any gene: 2. The CDR3 consists of 13 residues. Germline V gene lookup returns CDR1 DFQATT and CDR2 SNEGSKA (reference sequence). The CDR3 spells CSARDPGGDTQYF. In nucleotides, the CDR3 is TGCAGTGCTAGAGATCCGGGAGGAGATACGCAGTATTTT.

J is TRBJ1-2 and V is TRBV12-3 or TRBV12-4, with 9 bases lining up with TRBD1. J was trimmed by 8 bases and V by 7 bases; bases with no gene match: 5. The CDR3 loop spans 12 amino acids. CDR3 in amino acids: CASTAGQGGYTF. As DNA, the CDR3 is TGTGCCAGCACCGCGGGACAGGGCGGCTACACCTTC.

This clonotype was seen just once. One end of the junction does not line up with germline, which may come from a read error. This chain links TRBV4-2 with TRBJ2-3; 13 positions agree with TRBD2. Germline values: CDR1 LGHNA, CDR2 YNFKEQ. This CDR3 has 17 residues. The chain's CDR3 is CASIQDWTSGRGDTQYF. The CDR3 DNA reads TGTGCCAGCATCCAAGATTGGACTAGCGGGAGAGGAGATACGCAGTATTTT.

This clonotype occurred many times. The V call is TRBV7-2, the J call TRBJ2-7; 7 bases match TRBD2. J gave up 2 bases and V 3 bases, and 4 bases lay outside the gene matches. The CDR3 runs to 14 residues. The germline CDR1 and CDR2 sequences are SGHTA and FQGNSA. Written as DNA, the CDR3 is TGTGCCAGCAGCTTGGGGAGGGAAGCCTACGAGCAGTACTTC. It specifies CASSLGREAYEQYF.

The table lists this clonotype with a few counts. The chain combines TRBV6-2 or TRBV6-3 with TRBJ2-7; D is uncertain. Trimming shortened V by 6 bases and J by 4 bases, and 13 bases separated the two germline ends. This CDR3 is 13 amino acids long. The germline CDR1 and CDR2 sequences are MNHEY and SVGEGT. As DNA, the CDR3 is TGTGCCAGCAGCTACAAAGCAGGTTACGAGCAGTACTTC. Its translation: CASSYKAGYEQYF.

There are a few counts of this clonotype. This sequence joins TRBV4-2 and TRBJ1-5, with 11 positions matching TRBD1. This CDR3 contains 16 residues. The germline gives CDR1 LGHNA, CDR2 YNFKEQ. The ends lost 0 bases at V and 6 bases at J; junction bases unmatched: 4. CDR3 loop: CASSQEGQGGGQPQHF. CDR3 nucleotide sequence: TGTGCCAGCAGCCAAGAGGGACAGGGGGGAGGTCAGCCCCAGCATTTT.

This clonotype has just a few counts. DNA for the CDR3: TGTGCCAGCAGCGTAGGAATAAATGACACTCGCTCTGGAAACACCATATATTTT. This encodes CASSVGINDTRSGNTIYF. The rearrangement joins TRBV9 to TRBJ1-3; D ambiguous. The CDR3 covers 18 residues. Germline V CDR1 and CDR2: SGDLS, YYNGEE. Trimming removed 0 bases at V and 0 bases at J, with 16 bases between.

This sequence joins TRBV20-1 and TRBJ2-1; TRBD1 is a possible D gene (5 bases). Germline CDR1 DFQATT, CDR2 SNEGSKA (reference sequence). The CDR3 consists of 10 residues. This CDR3 reads CSPRDNEQFF. CDR3 nucleotide sequence: TGCAGCCCCAGGGACAATGAGCAGTTCTTC.

A few counts support this clonotype. The chain joins TRBV6-1 to TRBJ1-5; TRBD1 might be the D (5 bases). CDR1 is MNHNS, CDR2 SASEGT, per germline. Trimming took 8 bases from V and 1 from J, leaving 24 bases between them. The CDR3 runs to 18 residues. The CDR3 coding sequence is TGTGCCAGCTCCCCCGGAAACGGGGGGGTTTGGAGCAATCAGCCCCAGCATTTT. Residues: CASSPGNGGVWSNQPQHF.

Ten or more counts support this clonotype. The chain couples TRBV6-5 to TRBJ2-1, with D unresolved. There are 15 residues in the CDR3. The V and J ends lost 0 bases and 4 bases respectively, with 10 bases between them. In germline, CDR1 is MNHEY, CDR2 SVGAGI. DNA for the CDR3: TGTGCCAGCAGTTACTCGACGGTAGAATACAATGAGCAGTTCTTC. Translated: CASSYSTVEYNEQFF.

This clonotype turned up a few times. The chain couples TRBV5-5 to TRBJ1-1; TRBD1 matches at 8 bases. Germline V CDR1 and CDR2: SGHKS, YYEKEE (reference sequence). The CDR3 has 16 amino acids. Losses at the gene ends were 3 bases for V and 2 bases for J; bases not matched to a gene: 9. The CDR3 here is CASSYYLTGANTEAFF. The CDR3 nucleotides read TGTGCCAGCAGCTATTACTTGACAGGGGCAAACACTGAAGCTTTCTTT.

This chain links TRBV7-2 with TRBJ2-3, with D perhaps TRBD1 (6 bases). This CDR3 has 15 amino acids. CDR1 is SGHTA, CDR2 FQGNSA, per germline. The V and J ends lost 5 bases and 4 bases respectively, with 16 bases between them. The CDR3 coding sequence is TGTGCCAGCAGCCCACCGGGACAAATAGCAGATACGCAGTATTTT. Translated: CASSPPGQIADTQYF.

The sample holds many counts of this clonotype. V is TRBV7-8 and J is TRBJ2-5; D could derive from TRBD1 or TRBD2 (6 bases each). CDR3 length: 15 amino acids. CDR1 and CDR2 from the germline V gene are SGHVS and FQNEAQ. V shed 7 bases and J shed 2 bases, with 17 bases lying between them. Written as DNA, the CDR3 is TGTGCCAGCATCCCTTCCGGGGGCCCACAAGAGACCCAGTACTTC. This translates into CASIPSGGPQETQYF. The full variable domain, with the rest looked up from reference TRBV7-8 and TRBJ2-5, is GAGVSQSPRYKVAKRGQDVALRCDPISGHVSLFWYQQALGQGPEFLTYFQNEAQLDKSGLPSDRFFAERPEGSVSTLKIQRTQQEDSAVYLCASIPSGGPQETQYFGPGTRLLVL.

The chain combines TRBV6-5 with TRBJ2-1; 11 nucleotides agree with TRBD1. V was clipped by 4 bases and J by 2 bases; unmatched bases: 4. This CDR3 is built from 16 residues. Germline V CDR1 and CDR2: MNHEY, SVGAGI. Here the CDR3 reads CASSSRGQGAYNEQFF. The CDR3 DNA follows: TGTGCCAGCAGTTCAAGGGGACAGGGGGCCTACAATGAGCAGTTCTTC.

This clonotype was counted ten times or more. V usage is TRBV6-2 or TRBV6-3 and J usage is TRBJ2-7, with 10 bases matching TRBD2. This CDR3 comprises 16 residues. V lost 2 bases to trimming and J lost 0 bases; unmatched junction nucleotides: 4. CDR1 and CDR2 (germline): MNHEY, SVGEGT. This chain's CDR3 is CASSYSPSGSSYEQYF. The CDR3 DNA is TGTGCCAGCAGTTACAGCCCTAGCGGGAGCTCCTACGAGCAGTACTTC.

The chain couples TRBV18 to TRBJ2-3, with D possibly matching TRBD2 (5 bases). V shed 3 bases and J shed 7 bases, with 11 bases lying between them. The germline V gene encodes CDR1 KGHSH and CDR2 LQKENI. The CDR3 extends over 13 amino acids. In nucleotides, the CDR3 is TGTGCCAGCTCACCCGGGGTGGGTTATACGCAGTATTTT. Translating it yields CASSPGVGYTQYF.

Only a few counts were recorded for this clonotype. The rearrangement uses TRBV20-1 and TRBJ2-1, with TRBD1 matching 9 bases. Losses at the gene ends were 5 bases for V and 5 bases for J; bases not matched to a gene: 4. CDR3 length: 13 amino acids. CDR1 is DFQATT, CDR2 SNEGSKA, per germline (reference sequence). The CDR3 DNA reads TGCAGTGCTCGACAGGGGGTTAACAATGAGCAGTTCTTC. Its translation: CSARQGVNNEQFF.

This clonotype was recorded at least ten times. V usage is TRBV11-2 and J usage is TRBJ2-7, with TRBD1 matching over 9 bases. V shed 5 bases, J shed 0 bases, and the junction held 2 bases outside the gene matches. CDR1 and CDR2 (germline): SGHAT, FQNNGV. This CDR3 comprises 14 residues. The CDR3 DNA is TGTGCCAGCAGCAGGGACAGGGACTCCTACGAGCAGTACTTC. Encoded protein: CASSRDRDSYEQYF.